This note documents a single TCR beta chain sequence. Its antigen is unknown. It has no much larger one-base neighbor in the sample; base qualities were not kept. The data were taken from a study of cytomegalovirus exposure and HLA in healthy donors (dated by TCRdb to about 2017). Looking at the study overall: According to an earlier analysis of around 600 of the donors, 150 million to 200 million T cells yielded roughly 100 million unique TCR beta sequences and 276 Gb of sequence data. On average, roughly 240,000 unique TCR beta nucleotide sequences were sequenced per donor among 398 genotyped donors of the cohort, with roughly 18% of those sequences being non-productive. Class I and class II HLA loci were covered by the typing at four-digit resolution. A later genetic analysis used genome-wide SNP genotypes for about 60% of the roughly 700 donors, treating that subset as a discovery cohort. The aim of the study was to test whether cataloging public T cell receptors could identify signatures of past pathogen exposure. The study used immunosequencing to profile the T cell repertoires of about 670 subjects and linked those repertoires to cytomegalovirus serostatus. In the later analysis, no new phenotypic data were used to find candidate immune exposures; instead, reliance was placed on TCR beta sequences and their occurrence across donors. Donor age, sex, ethnicity and CMV serostatus were compiled together with the repertoire data. High-throughput TCR immunosequencing, statistical association of individual TCRs with disease status, and machine learning were combined to predict cytomegalovirus infection status. Five DR-DQ haplotypes were handled as single units for association and clustering, since linkage in the cohort was strong. Approximately 310 gigabases of sequencing data and 91 million or so unique TCR sequences made up an early release that covered nearly 650 HLA-typed donors. A later analysis re-analyzed previously published TCR beta repertoires from 550 to 700 donors and added high-resolution HLA genotyping to study TCR occurrence patterns. In addition to the first cohort of 650 to 750 subjects, a separate validation cohort of around 110 different subjects was used. All discovery cohort repertoires had been generated on a single sequencing platform. In an earlier analysis of roughly 600 of the donors, high-throughput TCR beta sequencing was used to judge whether each TCR beta V gene segment behaved as functional or pseudogenic. The number of donors typed differed by locus, with about 629-630 for A, B, C, DRB1 and DQB1, more than 500 for DQA1, 606 for DPA1, and roughly 450 for DPB1. Of the roughly 410 genotyped donors, over 80% were placed in the genetic ancestry cluster associated with self-reported Caucasian donors.

The cohort comprised hundreds of healthy bone marrow donors. Cohort members were all nominally healthy when sampled, although unrecorded immune exposures were likely present. The donor was CMV seronegative and belonged to the group of 350 to 400 seronegative cohort members. Each donor provided a peripheral blood sample, and peripheral blood mononuclear cells were used for TCR beta sequencing. The Qiagen DNeasy Blood Extraction Kit was used to extract genomic DNA from the blood cell samples. Here is what the overall study found, with its caveats: Linkage disequilibrium might explain the correlated functional status among segregating V segments, but an unknown experimental factor could not be ruled out. The only immune exposure information available for the cohort was CMV serostatus. In a later analysis, TCR association rates were found to vary across HLA loci, with the most associated TCRs seen for DRB1 alleles and the fewest for HLA-C alleles. Cytomegalovirus status was reported to be diagnosed by the classifier with high specificity and sensitivity in both the original and validation cohorts. A later analysis found that HLA-associated TCR beta chains were more clonally expanded and had lower generation probabilities than equally common non-associated chains. Because counts were too low, 15 or so rarely observed V segments, including chromosome 9 orphons, were excluded from the earlier analysis of several hundred of the donors. In vitro tests confirmed that a few of the cytomegalovirus-associated TCR beta chains recognize cytomegalovirus antigens. Several of the top co-occurrence clusters appeared to be linked to parvovirus B19, influenza, CMV and Epstein-Barr virus, according to a later analysis. A group of highly shared sequence variants was considered likely to be a technical artifact of the sequencing pipeline. In a later genetic analysis, fewer N-insertions in productive TCRs were reported among donors in an Asian-associated ancestry cluster than the roughly 700-donor mean. The authors suggested that the approach could potentially be extended to other disease states and immunological phenotypes. V-gene and J-gene trimming of TCR beta chains was associated with a missense DCLRE1C variant in a later genetic analysis, and the association was replicated in an independent cohort. Specific HLA alleles were associated with more than 15,000 TCR beta sequences at a false discovery rate of 0.05 in a later analysis. The presence/absence analyses assumed that sequencing depth was roughly uniform across donors, and that assumption may not be true. A later analysis found that most CMV-associated TCR beta chains appeared HLA-restricted, with HLA associations seemingly driven largely by CMV exposure. Because HLA typing was missing for some donors at each locus, association tests included only the typed subset. Because the 87-base-pair reads could not distinguish some IMGT-functional V segments, including TRBV6-2 and TRBV6-3, those segments were excluded. In an earlier analysis of 587 of the donors, most TCR beta V segments appeared in productive rearrangements about 90% or about 30% of the time, broadly matching IMGT annotations. A further reported finding was that TCR beta sequences accurately predicted the HLA-A and HLA-B alleles for most subjects in the first cohort. Only TCR beta chains were sequenced in this cohort, and the absence of alpha or paired-chain data limited detectable features. In the study, approximately 150 TCR beta chains were listed as associated with cytomegalovirus. Most TCR sequences were observed very rarely across donors, whereas some public TCRs were present in many individuals. Strong co-occurrence of HLA alleles, especially DR and DQ, made assigning TCR associations to individual alleles difficult.

CDR1 MNHEY and CDR2 SVGAGI were looked up in the germline V gene. The CDR3 goes from the cysteine to the phenylalanine over 14 residues. Only the CDR3 region is kept as DNA, spanning 42 bases read in frame from base 1. Germline trimming: 5 bases from V, 4 bases from J; junction bases outside gene matches: 3. Library preparation used the immunoSEQ multiplex PCR assay. For the multiplex PCR, a mixture combining 60 forward primers for TCR Vbeta segments and 13 reverse primers for TCR Jbeta segments was used. The CDR3 region of rearranged TCR beta genes was amplified from genomic DNA by a multiplex PCR assay. On the Illumina HiSeq System, the amplified TCR beta libraries were sequenced as 87-base-pair reads. The source study handled its data this way. Across the roughly 700 repertoires, a later analysis counted tens of millions of unique TCR beta chains, approximately 12 million of which were shared by at least two donors. A nearest-neighbor algorithm error-corrected the raw reads and collapsed the reads into unique sequences, merging closely related sequences to remove PCR and sequencing errors. CDR3 sequences were aligned to IMGT reference sequences to assign V, D and J gene segments. For a sequence to be retained, a match of at least six nucleotides was required to both a V gene segment and a J gene segment. A rearrangement counted as productive if the CDR3 had no stop codons and remained in frame with V and J, and every other rearrangement counted as non-productive. Following IMGT convention, CDR3 was defined as the stretch from the second conserved V-encoded cysteine to the conserved J-encoded phenylalanine. The earlier analysis of 500 to 750 of the donors excluded any sequence lacking an unambiguous match to a single V gene segment. In an earlier analysis of approximately 590 of the donors, a V segment was called functional when productive rearrangements were above 56.7%, and segregating when the standard deviation between donors exceeded 5%. A statistical classification framework was built to diagnose cytomegalovirus status from the catalog of TCR beta chain sequences. V and J gene assignment, in a later analysis, came from comparing TCR nucleotide sequences with IMGT/GENE-DB human TR gene sequences. Using the TCRdist pipeline, a later analysis assigned CDR3 sequences along with most-parsimonious VDJ recombination scenarios. In a later analysis, every TCR beta chain was defined by the combination of its CDR3 amino acid sequence and its V-gene family, and reads without a unique V-gene family were dropped. In a later analysis, a few hundred highly shared, low-generation-probability nucleotide sequences were removed to address suspected cross-contamination and a sequencing artifact. In a later analysis, a clonal expansion index was calculated for each public chain from normalized within-repertoire ranks of inferred template counts. In a later analysis, generation probabilities were computed with a VDJ recombination model fitted to out-of-frame rearrangements, and the resulting probabilities were checked against IGoR. In a later analysis, TCR-TCR, TCR-HLA and TCR-CMV co-occurrence was scored with hypergeometric tests, and a repertoire-size bias correction was applied to TCR pairs. To estimate false discovery rates, a later analysis permuted the HLA or CMV assignments 20 times. In a later analysis, co-occurring TCRs were grouped using DBSCAN, with TCRdist sequence similarity added in when clustering inside HLA-allele-positive subsets. Repertoires with fewer than 30,000 or more than 120,000 public chains were left out of co-occurrence clustering, as were four to six repertoires with anomalous nucleotide sharing. TCRdb carries this immuneACCESS record with in-frame sequences only. Its versions omit some clonotypes, under half of them owing to an unresolved V gene in the studies checked, with the rest unexplained. V and J calls and clone size are those listed in that table; D and trimming were worked out from the DNA. For this sample there are approximately 120,000 clones; about 83% appear just once. The ten largest clones represent roughly 3.1% of the sample.

Sequencing input: PBMCs. This TCR was recovered from a man between 25 and 39 years old in good health and CMV-seronegative. The sequence links TRBV6-5 to TRBJ2-1, with 9 junctional bases fitting TRBD2. The DNA sequence is given as TGTGCCAGCAGTAGGCGGGAGGGTTACAATGAGCAGTTCTTC. Its product reads: CASSRREGYNEQFF.